The 8 T cell receptor beta chains in this list originate from one sample, sequenced in a study of CD4 T cell repertoires in COVID-19. This table comes from immunoSEQ multiplex PCR, and its TCRdb copy is limited to in-frame clones, with some not included. The sample contains some 80,000 clones, under 90% of which appear only once. Sequencing used CD4+ T cells from peripheral blood, obtained after recovery from COVID-19. The receptors derive from a human donor who had COVID-19.

The V call is TRBV5-1, the J call TRBJ1-2; TRBD1 matches 7 bases. CDR1 SGHRS and CDR2 YFSETQ come from the germline V gene. This CDR3 has 16 amino acids. V trimming: 4 bases; J trimming: 8 bases; junction bases outside the gene matches: 17. In nucleotides, the CDR3 is TGCGCCAGCAGCCCCGGCGGGGGCAGGGGGGAGCGGGGCTACACCTTC. Amino acids: CASSPGGGRGERGYTF.

The chain is built from TRBV15 and TRBJ1-1, with D possibly being TRBD1 (6 bases). V was trimmed by 0 bases and J by 4 bases, leaving 24 bases between them. The CDR3 loop spans 19 amino acids. Per the germline V gene, CDR1 is LNHNV and CDR2 is YYDKDF (reference sequence). The CDR3 region is CATSRDLMSNRAVSTEAFF. CDR3 sequence (DNA): TGTGCCACCAGCAGAGACCTCATGTCCAACAGGGCGGTGAGCACTGAAGCTTTCTTT.

V and J are TRBV9 and TRBJ2-7; 10 bases agree with TRBD1. Germline CDR1 and CDR2: SGDLS and YYNGEE. With 2 bases clipped from V and 6 bases from J, the junction kept 8 bases outside the gene matches. The CDR3 loop spans 15 amino acids. CDR3: CASSVSDRGPVEQYF. In nucleotides, the CDR3 is TGTGCCAGCAGCGTCTCCGACAGGGGGCCGGTCGAGCAGTACTTC.

This chain links TRBV6-6 with TRBJ2-2; 11 positions agree with TRBD2. CDR1 is MNHNY, CDR2 SVGAGI, per germline (reference sequence). This CDR3 region has 15 residues. The trim removed 7 bases at V and 6 bases at J, leaving 7 bases unmatched. CDR3 bases: TGTGCCAGCAACGCACTAGCGGGAGTCGCCGGGGAGCTGTTTTTT. Protein product: CASNALAGVAGELFF.

The chain is built from TRBV25-1 and TRBJ1-1; TRBD1 might be the D (5 bases). CDR3 length: 14 residues. The V and J ends lost 2 bases and 4 bases respectively, with 11 bases between them. In germline, CDR1 is MGHDK, CDR2 SYGVNS. The CDR3 spells CASSEGGYGTEAFF. CDR3 DNA: TGTGCCAGCAGTGAAGGGGGTTATGGCACTGAAGCTTTCTTT.

V and J are TRBV5-6 and TRBJ2-5; 8 nucleotides align to TRBD1. The germline CDR1 and CDR2 sequences are SGHDT and YYEEEE. V was pared by 0 bases and J by 5 bases, with 3 bases of the junction left unmatched. This CDR3 has 14 residues. The CDR3 sequence: CASSLDRGRETQYF. In DNA, the CDR3 is TGTGCCAGCAGCTTGGACAGGGGGAGGGAGACCCAGTACTTC.

The gene calls are TRBV7-3 and TRBJ1-2; weak D call: TRBD1 (5 bases). This CDR3 is 15 amino acids long. Looked up from germline, CDR1 is SGHTA and CDR2 is FQGTGA. Deletions cut 2 bases from V and 2 bases from J, with 12 bases between. CDR3 residues: CASSLGRGTNYGYTF. Written as DNA, the CDR3 is TGTGCCAGCAGCTTAGGCCGGGGGACCAACTATGGCTACACCTTC.

V usage is TRBV10-3 and J usage is TRBJ1-4; TRBD1 might be the D (6 bases). Between the trimmed V and J ends, which lost 0 bases and 0 bases, there was a span of 23 bases. CDR3 length: 21 residues. The germline CDR1 and CDR2 sequences are ENHRY and SYGVKD. In DNA form, the CDR3 reads TGTGCCATCAGTGAGTCGAGGCCAGGGGCGTTCCGGGGCGCAACTAATGAAAAACTGTTTTTT. Translated: CAISESRPGAFRGATNEKLFF.